This TCR beta chain was captured in a study of cytomegalovirus exposure and HLA in healthy donors (TCRdb year 2017). Notes on the research overall: In an earlier analysis of 587 of the donors, about 270 Gb of sequence data and 120 million or so unique TCR beta sequences from about 179 million T cells were reported. An early release covering roughly 600 HLA-typed donors comprised roughly 300 gigabases of sequencing data and around 80 million unique TCR sequences. Of the 350 to 400 genotyped donors, approximately 80% fell in the genetic ancestry cluster associated with self-reported Caucasian donors. The study was designed to test whether signatures of past pathogen exposure could be identified by cataloging public T cell receptors. The study used immunosequencing to profile the T cell repertoires of more than 650 subjects and linked those repertoires to cytomegalovirus serostatus. A separate validation cohort of roughly 130 different subjects was used in addition to the roughly 670-subject first cohort. High-throughput TCR immunosequencing, statistical association of individual TCRs with disease status, and machine learning were combined to predict cytomegalovirus infection status. A later analysis re-examined previously published TCR beta repertoires from 500 to 700 donors and added high-resolution HLA genotyping to investigate patterns of TCR occurrence. In the later analysis, no new phenotypic data were used to find candidate immune exposures; instead, reliance was placed on TCR beta sequences and their occurrence across donors. In an earlier analysis of around 540 of the donors, high-throughput TCR beta sequencing was used to judge whether each TCR beta V gene segment behaved as functional or pseudogenic. Donor age, sex, ethnicity and CMV serostatus were compiled alongside the repertoire data. A later genetic analysis took genome-wide SNP genotypes for about 65% of the roughly 670 donors and used that subset as a discovery cohort. All discovery cohort repertoires had been generated on a single sequencing platform. Class I and class II HLA loci were covered by the typing at four-digit resolution. Typing coverage varied by locus: roughly 620-630 donors for A, B, C, DRB1 and DQB1; roughly 520 for DQA1; about 590 for DPA1; about 450 for DPB1. Because of strong linkage in the cohort, roughly five DR-DQ haplotypes were treated as single units for association and clustering. Among some 400 genotyped donors of the cohort, an average of about 240,000 unique TCR beta nucleotide sequences were sequenced per donor, approximately 20% of them non-productive. General findings and caveats noted by the study authors: The authors suggested that the approach could potentially be extended to other disease states and immunological phenotypes. In a later analysis, TCR association rates were found to vary across HLA loci, with the most associated TCRs seen for DRB1 alleles and the fewest for HLA-C alleles. Across donors, most TCR sequences were observed very rarely, whereas some public TCRs were present in many individuals. Because counts were too low, 15 to 20 rarely observed V segments, including chromosome 9 orphons, were excluded from the earlier analysis of fewer than 650 of the donors. When HLA alleles, especially DR and DQ, strongly co-occurred, TCR associations were difficult to assign to individual alleles. HLA typing was unavailable for some donors at each locus, so association tests used only the typed subset. Some IMGT-functional V segments, including TRBV6-2 and TRBV6-3, could not be distinguished by the 87-base-pair reads and were therefore excluded. Sequencing depth was assumed to be roughly uniform across donors in the presence/absence analyses, though that assumption may not hold. Compared with the roughly 670-donor mean, donors in an Asian-associated ancestry cluster had fewer N-insertions in productive TCRs, according to a later genetic analysis. Correlated functional status among segregating V segments might reflect linkage disequilibrium, but an unknown experimental factor could not be ruled out. Cytomegalovirus status was reported to be diagnosed by the classifier with high specificity and sensitivity in both the original and validation cohorts. Only TCR beta chains were sequenced in this cohort, and the absence of alpha or paired-chain data limited detectable features. In an earlier analysis of approximately 590 of the donors, most TCR beta V segments were observed in productive rearrangements about 87% or about 30% of the time, broadly matching IMGT annotations. The study gave a list of under 200 TCR beta chains associated with cytomegalovirus. An association between a missense DCLRE1C variant and V-gene and J-gene trimming of TCR beta chains was found in a later genetic analysis and replicated in an independent cohort. For the cohort, immune exposure information was limited to CMV serostatus. Specific HLA alleles were associated with roughly 17,000 TCR beta sequences at a false discovery rate of 0.05 in a later analysis. Several of the top co-occurrence clusters appeared to be linked to parvovirus B19, influenza, CMV and Epstein-Barr virus, according to a later analysis. In a later analysis, HLA-associated TCR beta chains showed more clonal expansion and lower generation probabilities than non-associated chains that were equally common. In vitro tests confirmed that a few of the cytomegalovirus-associated TCR beta chains recognize cytomegalovirus antigens. A cluster of highly shared sequence variants was judged likely to represent a technical artifact of the sequencing pipeline. A further reported finding was that TCR beta sequences accurately predicted the HLA-A and HLA-B alleles for most subjects in the first cohort. Most CMV-associated TCR beta chains appeared to be HLA-restricted in a later analysis, and the HLA associations seemed to be driven largely by CMV exposure.

To prepare the library, the immunoSEQ multiplex PCR assay was applied. The multiplex PCR relied on a mix of 60 forward primers for TCR Vbeta segments and 13 reverse primers for TCR Jbeta segments. The CDR3 region of rearranged TCR beta genes was amplified from genomic DNA by a multiplex PCR assay. The Illumina HiSeq System was used to sequence the amplified TCR beta libraries as 87-base-pair reads. As for how the authors treated the data: In a later analysis, roughly 80 million unique TCR beta chains were counted across the approximately 670 repertoires, and around 10 million of these chains were shared by at least two donors. Raw reads were error-corrected and collapsed into unique sequences by a nearest-neighbor algorithm in which closely related sequences were merged to remove PCR and sequencing errors. V, D and J gene segments were assigned by aligning CDR3 sequences to IMGT reference sequences. For a sequence to be retained, a match of at least six nucleotides to both a V gene segment and a J gene segment was required. A rearrangement was called productive if the CDR3 had no stop codons and remained in frame with V and J, and every other rearrangement was called non-productive. CDR3 was defined by IMGT convention, running from the second conserved V-encoded cysteine to the conserved J-encoded phenylalanine. The earlier analysis of about 640 of the donors excluded any sequence lacking an unambiguous match to a single V gene segment. In an earlier analysis of 450 to 750 of the donors, a V segment was called functional when productive rearrangements were above 56.7%, and segregating when the standard deviation between donors exceeded 5%. To diagnose cytomegalovirus status from the catalog of TCR beta chain sequences, a statistical classification framework was built. A later analysis assigned V and J genes by comparing TCR nucleotide sequences with IMGT/GENE-DB human TR gene sequences. The TCRdist pipeline was used in a later analysis to assign CDR3 sequences and most-parsimonious VDJ recombination scenarios. In a later analysis, each TCR beta chain was defined by its CDR3 amino acid sequence together with its V-gene family, and reads lacking a unique V-gene family were excluded. In a later analysis, a few hundred highly shared, low-generation-probability nucleotide sequences were removed to address suspected cross-contamination and a sequencing artifact. In a later analysis, a clonal expansion index for each public chain was calculated from normalized within-repertoire ranks of inferred template counts. A later analysis computed generation probabilities with a VDJ recombination model fitted to out-of-frame rearrangements, and checked the results against IGoR. In a later analysis, hypergeometric tests were used to score TCR-TCR, TCR-HLA and TCR-CMV co-occurrence, with a repertoire-size bias correction applied to TCR pairs. To estimate false discovery rates, a later analysis permuted the HLA or CMV assignments 20 times. A later analysis grouped co-occurring TCRs with DBSCAN, adding TCRdist sequence similarity when clustering within HLA-allele-positive subsets. Repertoires with fewer than 30,000 or more than 120,000 public chains, plus five repertoires with anomalous nucleotide sharing, were excluded from co-occurrence clustering. Here the immuneACCESS table is served through TCRdb, limited to in-frame sequences with V and J called. Missing clones are a known gap in these copies; in checked studies unresolved V genes cover under half, and the rest lacks a known reason. The V and J calls and clone size come from that table; D and trimming were worked out from the DNA. The sample data list about 150,000 clones, and 70% to 80% of these were observed just once. Roughly 2% of the sample lies in the top ten.

Comment on this clone: Its antigen is unknown. One base away there is no much larger clone; base qualities are not given.

The cohort consisted of some 670 healthy bone marrow donors. All cohort members were sampled while nominally healthy, although unrecorded immune exposures were likely present. The donor was CMV seronegative and belonged to the group of 380 or so seronegative cohort members. A peripheral blood sample was collected from each donor, and TCR beta sequencing was performed on peripheral blood mononuclear cells. Genomic DNA was extracted from the blood cell samples with the Qiagen DNeasy Blood Extraction Kit. Cut back by 4 bases and 3 bases, the V and J ends lie 16 bases apart. The CDR3 covers 16 residues, taking in both the cysteine and the phenylalanine. CDR3 DNA only is kept here, 48 bases in frame from base 1. CDR1 is given as MNHEY and CDR2 as SVGAGI, both from the germline V gene.

Recombination linked TRBV6-5 to TRBJ1-3; TRBD1 is possibly the D segment (6 matching bases). The sample was PBMCs. The clonotype originates from a man aged 25 to 40 in good health and CMV-seronegative. CDR3 reads: CASSSLRGSGGNTIYF. The sequenced DNA is TGTGCCAGCAGTTCCCTCAGGGGATCCGGTGGAAACACCATATATTTT.